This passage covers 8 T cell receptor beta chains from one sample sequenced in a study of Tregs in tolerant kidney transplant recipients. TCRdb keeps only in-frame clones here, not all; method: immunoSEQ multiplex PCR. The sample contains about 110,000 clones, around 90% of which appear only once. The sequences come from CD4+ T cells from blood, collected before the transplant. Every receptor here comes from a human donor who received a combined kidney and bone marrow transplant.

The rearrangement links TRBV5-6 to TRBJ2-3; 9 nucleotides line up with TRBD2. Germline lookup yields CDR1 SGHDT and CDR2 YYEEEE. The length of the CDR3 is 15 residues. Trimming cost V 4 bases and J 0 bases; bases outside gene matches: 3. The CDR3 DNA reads TGTGCCAGCAGCAAGGGACTAGCTAGCACAGATACGCAGTATTTT. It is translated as CASSKGLASTDTQYF.

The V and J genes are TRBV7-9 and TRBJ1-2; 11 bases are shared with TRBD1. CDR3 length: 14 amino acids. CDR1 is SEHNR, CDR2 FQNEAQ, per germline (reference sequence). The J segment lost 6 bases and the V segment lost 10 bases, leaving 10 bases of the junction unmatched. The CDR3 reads CATTMGQGGNGYTF. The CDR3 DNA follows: TGTGCCACCACCATGGGACAGGGGGGTAATGGCTACACCTTC.

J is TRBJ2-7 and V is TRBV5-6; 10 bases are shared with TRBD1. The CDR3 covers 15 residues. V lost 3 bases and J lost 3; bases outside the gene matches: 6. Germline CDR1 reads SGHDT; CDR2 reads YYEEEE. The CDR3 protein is CASSWPGTGVYEQYF. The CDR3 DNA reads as TGTGCCAGCAGCTGGCCCGGGACAGGGGTCTACGAGCAGTACTTC.

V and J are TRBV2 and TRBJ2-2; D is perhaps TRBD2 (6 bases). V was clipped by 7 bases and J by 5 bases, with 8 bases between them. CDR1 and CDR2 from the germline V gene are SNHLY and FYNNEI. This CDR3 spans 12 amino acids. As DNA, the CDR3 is TGTGCCAGCACACGGGGGACCGGGGAGCTGTTTTTT. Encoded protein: CASTRGTGELFF.

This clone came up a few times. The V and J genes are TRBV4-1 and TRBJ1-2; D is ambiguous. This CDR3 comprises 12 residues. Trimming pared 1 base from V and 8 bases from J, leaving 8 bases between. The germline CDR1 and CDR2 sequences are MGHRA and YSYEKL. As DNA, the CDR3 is TGCGCCAGCAGCCAAGGTCCCCTCGGCTACACCTTC. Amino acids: CASSQGPLGYTF.

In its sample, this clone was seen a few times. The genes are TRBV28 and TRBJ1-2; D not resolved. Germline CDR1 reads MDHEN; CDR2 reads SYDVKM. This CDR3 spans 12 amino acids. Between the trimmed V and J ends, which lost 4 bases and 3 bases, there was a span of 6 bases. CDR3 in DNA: TGTGCCAGCAGTTCGACATACTATGGCTACACCTTC. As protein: CASSSTYYGYTF.

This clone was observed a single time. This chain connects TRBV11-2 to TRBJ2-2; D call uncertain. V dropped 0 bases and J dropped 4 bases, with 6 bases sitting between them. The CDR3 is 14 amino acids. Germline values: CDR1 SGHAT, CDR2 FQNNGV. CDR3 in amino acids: CASSLDGFTGELFF. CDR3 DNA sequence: TGTGCCAGCAGCTTAGATGGCTTCACCGGGGAGCTGTTTTTT.

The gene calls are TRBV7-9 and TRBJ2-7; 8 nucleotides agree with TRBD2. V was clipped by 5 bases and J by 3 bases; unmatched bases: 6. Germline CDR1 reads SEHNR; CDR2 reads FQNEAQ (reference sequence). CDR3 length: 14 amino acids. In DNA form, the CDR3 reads TGTGCCAGCAGCCCCCGGGGGGGCTACTACGAGCAGTACTTC. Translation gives CASSPRGGYYEQYF.